This T cell receptor beta chain was observed in a study of T cell changes during pregnancy in multiple sclerosis. The CDR3 is 15 amino acids. The ends were cut back, 4 bases at V and 1 base at J, with 13 bases in the middle. The germline V gene encodes CDR1 MNHEY and CDR2 SMNVEV (reference sequence). Here immunoSEQ multiplex PCR was the method, and the copy in TCRdb shows in-frame clones only, minus some. This sample has 55,000 to 85,000 clones, with about nine tenths found just once. Sample: peripheral blood, taken in the second trimester of pregnancy. The receptor was isolated from a female donor with multiple sclerosis, enrolled in a pregnancy study. The chain has TRBV27 and TRBJ1-2; possibly TRBD1 for D (5 bases). This CDR3 reads CASSSTGDFNYGYTF. The DNA for the CDR3 is TGTGCCAGCAGTTCAACCGGGGACTTTAACTATGGCTACACCTTC.